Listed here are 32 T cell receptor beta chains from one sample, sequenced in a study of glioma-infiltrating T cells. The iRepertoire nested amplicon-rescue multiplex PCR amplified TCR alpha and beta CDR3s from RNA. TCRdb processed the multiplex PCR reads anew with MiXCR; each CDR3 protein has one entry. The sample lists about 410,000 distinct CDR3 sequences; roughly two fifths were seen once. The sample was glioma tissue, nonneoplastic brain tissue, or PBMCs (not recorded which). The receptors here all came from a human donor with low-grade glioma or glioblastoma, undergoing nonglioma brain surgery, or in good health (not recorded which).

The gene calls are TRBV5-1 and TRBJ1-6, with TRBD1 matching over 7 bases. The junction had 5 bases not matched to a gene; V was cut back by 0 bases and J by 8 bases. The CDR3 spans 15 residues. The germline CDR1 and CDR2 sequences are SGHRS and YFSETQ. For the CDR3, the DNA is TGCGCCAGCAGCTTGGAAGGGGGCCGTTATTCACCCCTCCACTTT. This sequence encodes CASSLEGGRYSPLHF. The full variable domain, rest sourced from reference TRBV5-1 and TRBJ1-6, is KAGVTQTPRYLIKTRGQQVTLSCSPISGHRSVSWYQQTPGQGLQFLFEYFSETQRNKGNFPGRFSGRQFSNSRSEMNVSTLELGDSALYLCASSLEGGRYSPLHFGNGTRLTVT.

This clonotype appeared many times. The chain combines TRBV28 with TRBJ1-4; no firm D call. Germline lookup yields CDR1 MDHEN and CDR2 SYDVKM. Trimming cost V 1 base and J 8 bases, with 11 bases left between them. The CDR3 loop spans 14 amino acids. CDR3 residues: CASSLLRDREKLFF. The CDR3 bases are TGTGCCAGCAGTTTATTAAGGGATCGGGAAAAACTGTTTTTT.

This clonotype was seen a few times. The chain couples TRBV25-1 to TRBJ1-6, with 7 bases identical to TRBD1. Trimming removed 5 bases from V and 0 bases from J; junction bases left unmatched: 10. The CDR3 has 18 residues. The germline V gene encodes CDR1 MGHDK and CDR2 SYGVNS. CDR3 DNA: TGTGCCAGCAGTTCAATCGGACAGGAGAGCTCCTATAATTCACCCCTCCACTTT. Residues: CASSSIGQESSYNSPLHF.

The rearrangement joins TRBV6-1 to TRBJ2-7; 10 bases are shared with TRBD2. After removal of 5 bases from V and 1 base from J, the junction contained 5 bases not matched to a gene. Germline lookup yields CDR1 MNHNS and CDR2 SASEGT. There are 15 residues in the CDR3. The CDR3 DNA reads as TGTGCCAGCAGTACTACTAGCGGGGCTTCCTACGAGCAGTACTTC. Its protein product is CASSTTSGASYEQYF.

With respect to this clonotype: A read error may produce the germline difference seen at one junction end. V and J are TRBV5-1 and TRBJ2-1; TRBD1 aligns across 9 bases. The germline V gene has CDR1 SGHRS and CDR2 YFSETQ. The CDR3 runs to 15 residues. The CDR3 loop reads CASSLGDRAHNEQLF. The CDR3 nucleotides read TGCGCCAGCAGCTTGGGGGACAGGGCCCACAATGAGCAGTTATTC.

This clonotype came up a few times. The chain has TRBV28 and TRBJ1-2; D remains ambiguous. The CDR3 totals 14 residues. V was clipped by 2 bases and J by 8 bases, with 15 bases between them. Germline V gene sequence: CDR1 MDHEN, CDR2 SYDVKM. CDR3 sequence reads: CASSLVSERAGYTF. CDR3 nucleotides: TGTGCCAGCAGTTTAGTTTCTGAGAGGGCCGGCTACACCTTC.

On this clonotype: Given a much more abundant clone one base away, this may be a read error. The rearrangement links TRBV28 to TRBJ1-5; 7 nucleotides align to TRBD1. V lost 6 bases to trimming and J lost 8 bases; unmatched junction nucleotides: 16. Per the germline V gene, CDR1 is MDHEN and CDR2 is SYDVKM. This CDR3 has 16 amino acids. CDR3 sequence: CASRYLDRFSGKPQHF. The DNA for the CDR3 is TGTGCCAGCAGATATTTGGACAGGTTCTCCGGGAAGCCCCAGCATTTT.

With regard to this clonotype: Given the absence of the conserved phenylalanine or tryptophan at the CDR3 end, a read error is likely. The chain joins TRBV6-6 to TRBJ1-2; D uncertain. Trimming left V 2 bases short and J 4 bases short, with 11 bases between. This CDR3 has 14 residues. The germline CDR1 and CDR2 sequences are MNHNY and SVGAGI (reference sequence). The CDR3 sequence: CASSYGDGIYGYTI. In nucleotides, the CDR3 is TGTGCCAGCAGTTACGGAGATGGTATCTATGGCTACACCATC.

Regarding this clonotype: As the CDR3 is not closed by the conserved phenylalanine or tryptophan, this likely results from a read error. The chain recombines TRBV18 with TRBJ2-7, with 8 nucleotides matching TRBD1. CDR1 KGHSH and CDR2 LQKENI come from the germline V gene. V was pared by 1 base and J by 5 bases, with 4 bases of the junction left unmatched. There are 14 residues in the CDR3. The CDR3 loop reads CASSPLQGANEQYS. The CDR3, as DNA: TGTGCCAGCTCACCACTGCAGGGGGCGAACGAGCAGTACTCC.

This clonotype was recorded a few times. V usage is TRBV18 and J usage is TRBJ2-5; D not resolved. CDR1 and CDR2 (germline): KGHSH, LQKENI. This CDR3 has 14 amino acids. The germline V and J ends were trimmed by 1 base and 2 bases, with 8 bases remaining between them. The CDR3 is CASSPQGGQETQYF. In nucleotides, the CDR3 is TGTGCCAGCTCACCACAGGGCGGACAAGAGACCCAGTACTTC.

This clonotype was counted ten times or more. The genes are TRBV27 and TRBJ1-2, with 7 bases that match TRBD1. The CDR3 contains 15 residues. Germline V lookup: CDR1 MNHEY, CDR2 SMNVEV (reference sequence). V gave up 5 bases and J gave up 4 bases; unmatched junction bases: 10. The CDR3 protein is CASSLMGQPVYGYTF. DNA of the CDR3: TGTGCCAGCAGTCTAATGGGACAGCCCGTCTATGGCTACACCTTC.

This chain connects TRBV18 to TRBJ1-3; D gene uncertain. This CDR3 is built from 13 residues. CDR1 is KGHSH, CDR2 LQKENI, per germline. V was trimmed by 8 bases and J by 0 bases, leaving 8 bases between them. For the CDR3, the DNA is TGTGCCAGCACGCAGGCCTCTGGAAACACCATATATTTT. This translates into CASTQASGNTIYF.

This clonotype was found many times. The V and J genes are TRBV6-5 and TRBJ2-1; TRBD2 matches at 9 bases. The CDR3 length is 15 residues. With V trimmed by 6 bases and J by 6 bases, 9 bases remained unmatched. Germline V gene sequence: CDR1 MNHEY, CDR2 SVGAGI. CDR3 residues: CASSVLAGGLNEQFF. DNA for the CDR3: TGTGCCAGCAGCGTCCTGGCGGGAGGGCTCAATGAGCAGTTCTTC.

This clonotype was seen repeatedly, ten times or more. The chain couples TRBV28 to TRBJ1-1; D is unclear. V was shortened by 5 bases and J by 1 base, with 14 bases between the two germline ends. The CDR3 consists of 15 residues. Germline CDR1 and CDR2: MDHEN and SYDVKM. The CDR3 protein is CASSLPGHQNTEAFF. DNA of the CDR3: TGTGCCAGCAGTCTCCCGGGCCACCAGAACACTGAAGCTTTCTTT. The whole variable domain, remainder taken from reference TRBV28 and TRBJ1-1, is DVKVTQSSRYLVKRTGEKVFLECVQDMDHENMFWYRQDPGLGLRLIYFSYDVKMKEKGDIPEGYSVSREKKERFSLILESASTNQTSMYLCASSLPGHQNTEAFFGQGTRLTVV.

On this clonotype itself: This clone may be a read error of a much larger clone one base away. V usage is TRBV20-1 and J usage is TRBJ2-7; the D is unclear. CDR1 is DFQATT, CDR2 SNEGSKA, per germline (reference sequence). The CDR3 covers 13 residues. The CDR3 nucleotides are TGCAGTTCTAGTGATCTTACAGACTACGAGCAGTACTTC. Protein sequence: CSSSDLTDYEQYF.

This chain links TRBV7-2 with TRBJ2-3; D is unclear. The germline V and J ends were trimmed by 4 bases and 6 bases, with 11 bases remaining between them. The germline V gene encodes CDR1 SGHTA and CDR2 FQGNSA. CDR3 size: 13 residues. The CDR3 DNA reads TGTGCCAGCAGCTCCCGACGGACGGATACGCAGTATTTT. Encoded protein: CASSSRRTDTQYF.

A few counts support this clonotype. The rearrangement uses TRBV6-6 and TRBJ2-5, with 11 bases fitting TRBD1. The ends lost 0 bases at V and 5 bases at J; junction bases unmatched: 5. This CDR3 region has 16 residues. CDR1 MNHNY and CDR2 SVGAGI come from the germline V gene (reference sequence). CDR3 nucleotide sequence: TGTGCCAGCAGTTACTCGAGGACAGGGGGCAGGGAGACCCAGTACTTC. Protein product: CASSYSRTGGRETQYF.

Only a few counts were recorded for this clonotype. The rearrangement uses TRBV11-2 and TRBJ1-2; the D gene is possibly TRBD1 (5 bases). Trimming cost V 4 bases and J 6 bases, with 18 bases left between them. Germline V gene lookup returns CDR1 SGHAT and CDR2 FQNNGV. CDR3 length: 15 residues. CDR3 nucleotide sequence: TGTGCCAGCAGCTCCGCCGAGGGGCCTTGGGATGGCTACACCTTC. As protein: CASSSAEGPWDGYTF.

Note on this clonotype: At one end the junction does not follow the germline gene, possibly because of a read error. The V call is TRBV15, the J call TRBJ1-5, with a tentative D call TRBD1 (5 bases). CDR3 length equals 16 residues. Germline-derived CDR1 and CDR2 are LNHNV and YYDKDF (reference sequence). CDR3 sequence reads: CATSNSGAGSNHPQHF. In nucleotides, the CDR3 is TGTGCCACCAGCAACTCCGGGGCGGGGAGCAATCATCCCCAGCATTTT.

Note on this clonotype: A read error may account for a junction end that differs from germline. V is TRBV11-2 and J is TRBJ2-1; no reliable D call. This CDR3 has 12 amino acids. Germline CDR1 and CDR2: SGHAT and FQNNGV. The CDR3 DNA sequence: TGTGCCATCAGCTTCAGAGAGAATGAGCAGTTCTTC. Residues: CAISFRENEQFF.

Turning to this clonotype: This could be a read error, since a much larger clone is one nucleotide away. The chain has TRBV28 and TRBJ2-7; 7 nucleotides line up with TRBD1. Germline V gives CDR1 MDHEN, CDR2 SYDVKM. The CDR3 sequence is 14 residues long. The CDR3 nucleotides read TGTGCCAGCAGACCCAAGGGACAGTCCTACGAGCAGCACTTC. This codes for CASRPKGQSYEQHF.

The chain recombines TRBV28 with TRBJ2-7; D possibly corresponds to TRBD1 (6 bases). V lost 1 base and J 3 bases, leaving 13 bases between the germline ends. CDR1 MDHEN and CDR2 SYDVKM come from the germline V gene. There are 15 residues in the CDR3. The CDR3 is CASSLSGVDYYEQYF. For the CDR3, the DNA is TGTGCCAGCAGTTTATCAGGGGTCGACTACTACGAGCAGTACTTC.

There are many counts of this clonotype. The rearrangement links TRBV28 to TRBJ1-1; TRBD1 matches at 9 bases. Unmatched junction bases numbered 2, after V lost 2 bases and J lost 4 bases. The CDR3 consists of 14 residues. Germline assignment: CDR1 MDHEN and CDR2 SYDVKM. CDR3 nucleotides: TGTGCCAGCAGTTTAACAGGGGGCGTCACTGAAGCTTTCTTT. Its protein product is CASSLTGGVTEAFF.

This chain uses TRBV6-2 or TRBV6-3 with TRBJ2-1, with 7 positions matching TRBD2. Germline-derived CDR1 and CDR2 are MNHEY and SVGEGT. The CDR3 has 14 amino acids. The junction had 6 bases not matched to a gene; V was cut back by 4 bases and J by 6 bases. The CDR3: CASSWLAEANEQFF. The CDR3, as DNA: TGTGCCAGCAGTTGGCTAGCGGAGGCCAATGAGCAGTTCTTC.

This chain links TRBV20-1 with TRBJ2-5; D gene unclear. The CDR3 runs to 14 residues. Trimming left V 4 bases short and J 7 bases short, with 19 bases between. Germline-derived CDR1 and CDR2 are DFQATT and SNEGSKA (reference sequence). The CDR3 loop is CSANDKDPAGTQYF. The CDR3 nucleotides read TGCAGTGCTAACGACAAGGACCCGGCAGGGACCCAGTACTTC.

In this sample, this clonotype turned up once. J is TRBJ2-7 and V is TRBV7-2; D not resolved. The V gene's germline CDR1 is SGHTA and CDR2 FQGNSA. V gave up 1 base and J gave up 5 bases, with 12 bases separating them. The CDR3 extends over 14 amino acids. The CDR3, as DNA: TGTGCCAGCAGCTTAGTGCTCAGTTTCGACGAGCAGTACTTC. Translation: CASSLVLSFDEQYF. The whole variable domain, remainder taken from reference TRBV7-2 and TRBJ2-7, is GAGVSQSPSNKVTEKGKDVELRCDPISGHTALYWYRQSLGQGLEFLIYFQGNSAPDKSGLPSDRFSAERTGGSVSTLTIQRTQQEDSAVYLCASSLVLSFDEQYFGPGTRLTVT.

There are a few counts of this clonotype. CDR3 bases: TGTGCCACAGGAGGTCAGGCTATTCAAGAGACCCAGTACTTC. This gives the protein CATGGQAIQETQYF. The genes are TRBV2 and TRBJ2-5; the D gene is possibly TRBD2 (5 bases). Germline V gives CDR1 SNHLY, CDR2 FYNNEI. Trimming left V 10 bases short and J 2 bases short, with 17 bases between. CDR3 length: 14 amino acids.

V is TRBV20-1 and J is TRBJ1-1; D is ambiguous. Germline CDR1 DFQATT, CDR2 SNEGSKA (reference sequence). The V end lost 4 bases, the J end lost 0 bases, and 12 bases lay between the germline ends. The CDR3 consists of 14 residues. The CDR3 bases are TGCAGTGCTACCCGGGCCGCCTTGAACACTGAAGCTTTCTTT. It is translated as CSATRAALNTEAFF.

Written as DNA, the CDR3 is TGTGCCAGCAGTTCGCGGGGGGCGAACACTGAAGCTTTCTTT. Translation gives CASSSRGANTEAFF. The chain employs TRBV11-2 and TRBJ1-1; D perhaps matches TRBD1 (6 bases). The CDR3 sequence is 14 residues long. Germline V gene data show CDR1 as SGHAT and CDR2 as FQNNGV. Trimming took off 6 bases at V and 1 base at J, with 12 bases between the two ends.

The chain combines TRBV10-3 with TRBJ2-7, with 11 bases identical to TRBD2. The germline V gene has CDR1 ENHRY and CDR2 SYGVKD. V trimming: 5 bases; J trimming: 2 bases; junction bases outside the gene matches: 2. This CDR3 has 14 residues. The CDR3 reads CAISPGLAAYEQYF. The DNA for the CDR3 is TGTGCCATCAGTCCGGGACTAGCGGCCTACGAGCAGTACTTC.

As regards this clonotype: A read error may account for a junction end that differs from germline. The CDR3 reads CASSHRTGNAEAFF. The DNA of the CDR3 is TGTGCCAGCAGTCACCGAACAGGGAACGCTGAAGCTTTCTTT. The rearrangement links TRBV28 to TRBJ1-1, with TRBD1 as a possible D gene (6 bases). This CDR3 spans 14 amino acids. Germline CDR1 is MDHEN and CDR2 is SYDVKM.

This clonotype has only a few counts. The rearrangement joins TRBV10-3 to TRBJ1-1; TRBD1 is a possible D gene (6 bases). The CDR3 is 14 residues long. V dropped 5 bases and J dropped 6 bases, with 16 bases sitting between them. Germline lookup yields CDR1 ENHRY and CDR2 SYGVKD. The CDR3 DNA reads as TGTGCCATCAGTATACAGGGTCTTGGCGCTGAAGCTTTCTTT. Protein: CAISIQGLGAEAFF.